The entry below describes one T cell receptor beta chain. The antigen remains unidentified. The germline V and J ends were trimmed by 0 bases and 11 bases, with 19 bases remaining between them. The CDR3 length is 14 residues. Germline values: CDR1 SQVTM, CDR2 ANQGSEA. The data are from a study of PD-1 blockade in mismatch repair-deficient tumors. Findings and limits, study-wide: Tumor-resident clones, often undetectable pretreatment in blood, expanded then contracted after pembrolizumab.

Every patient had mismatch repair deficiency by PCR or immunohistochemistry. TCR sequencing covered three patients who responded to pembrolizumab. Measured with immunoSEQ multiplex PCR; TCRdb has only the in-frame clones, and not every one. The sample holds thousands of clones, 75% to 90% seen once. The sequencing used PBMCs, collected approximately 48 weeks after starting pembrolizumab. The chain recombines TRBV29-1 with TRBJ1-1, with no clear D. The sequence was collected from an adult with mismatch repair-deficient cancer. The CDR3 bases are TGCAGCGTTGAAGACGCCAACCGGAGACCCGGGGCTTTCTTT. It yields the protein CSVEDANRRPGAFF.